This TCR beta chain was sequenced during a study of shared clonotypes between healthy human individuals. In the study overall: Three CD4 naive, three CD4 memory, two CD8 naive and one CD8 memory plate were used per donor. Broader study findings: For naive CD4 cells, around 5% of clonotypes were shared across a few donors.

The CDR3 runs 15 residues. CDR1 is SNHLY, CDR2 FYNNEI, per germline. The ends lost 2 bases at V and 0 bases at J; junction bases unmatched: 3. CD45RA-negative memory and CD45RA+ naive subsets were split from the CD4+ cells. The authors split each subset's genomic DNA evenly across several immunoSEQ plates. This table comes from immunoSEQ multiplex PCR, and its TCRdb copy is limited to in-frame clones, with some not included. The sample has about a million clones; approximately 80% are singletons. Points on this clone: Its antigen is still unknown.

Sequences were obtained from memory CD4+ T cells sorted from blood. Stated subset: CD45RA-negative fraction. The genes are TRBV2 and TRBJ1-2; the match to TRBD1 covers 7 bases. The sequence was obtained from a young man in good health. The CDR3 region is CASSESGTANYGYTF. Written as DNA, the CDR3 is TGTGCCAGCAGTGAATCCGGGACAGCTAACTATGGCTACACCTTC.